These T cell receptor beta chains were read from a single sample in a study of identical twins. In TCRdb, the 5' RACE reads were re-called with MiXCR into one record per CDR3 protein. The repertoire holds 300,000 to 400,000 distinct CDR3 sequences, with 9% to 15% as singletons. The data were also submitted as part of a second study, on yellow fever vaccine responses in identical twins.

The sample consisted of CD8+ T cells sorted from blood. The receptors were gathered from a woman aged 18-29 years in good health. CDR3s include the opening cysteine and the closing phenylalanine or tryptophan. A D gene is named only where the DNA matches it firmly. Rows give clone size only sometimes, using once, few, many, or a class for an expanded clone.

d_call j_call clone_size v_call cdr3_nt cdr3_aa
. TRBJ1-5 few TRBV12-3/TRBV12-4 TGTGCCAGCAGCCCCGGACAATTCCACCAGCCCCAGCATTTT CASSPGQFHQPQHF
. TRBJ2-5 few TRBV6-1 TGTGCCAGCAGTGAATGGGGCTCTGGGGCTCGGGAGACCCAGTACTTC CASSEWGSGARETQYF
TRBD1 TRBJ2-3 few TRBV25-1 TGTGCCAGCAGTGATTACAGGGGCCGCCAGGATACGCAGTATTTT CASSDYRGRQDTQYF
TRBD1 TRBJ1-1 . TRBV11-2 TGTGCCAGCAGCGGAGGGACAGCCCCCGATCAACAGAACACTGAAGCTTTCTTT CASSGGTAPDQQNTEAFF
TRBD2 TRBJ2-1 . TRBV27 TGTGCCAGCACCCCCCTTAGCAGCGGGGGGAATGAGCAGTTCTTC CASTPLSSGGNEQFF
TRBD1 TRBJ2-5 many TRBV12-3/TRBV12-4 TGTGCCAGCAGTCCTCGGACAGGGGGTGAGACCCAGTACTTC CASSPRTGGETQYF
. TRBJ1-2 many TRBV11-2 TGTGCCAGCACACCCTGGCCCGAGGACTATGGCTACACCTTC CASTPWPEDYGYTF
TRBD2 TRBJ2-1 . TRBV4-2 TGTGCCAGCAGCCAGCTCACTAGCGTTGAGCAGTTCTTC CASSQLTSVEQFF
. TRBJ1-5 many TRBV7-6 TGTGCCAGCAGCTTAGGCGGACATCAGCCCCAGCATTTT CASSLGGHQPQHF
TRBD2 TRBJ2-3 few TRBV4-1 TGCGCCAGCAGCCAAGAGGTGGGGGGGAACACAGATACGCAGTATTTT CASSQEVGGNTDTQYF
TRBD2 TRBJ2-7 . TRBV20-1 TGCAGTGCTGATTCCTACTCTAGCGGGCGAACCTACGAGCAGTACTTC CSADSYSSGRTYEQYF